This is a list of T cell receptor beta chains from one sample in a study of cytomegalovirus exposure and HLA in healthy donors. TCRdb keeps only in-frame clones here, not all; method: immunoSEQ multiplex PCR. The data contain 90,000 to 150,000 clones, 65% to 85% of them seen just once; the ten biggest clones take up about 16%. The sample comprised PBMCs. The receptors were gathered from a man aged 45 to 65 in good health and CMV-seropositive. Both conserved end residues are part of each CDR3.

TRBV27,TRBJ1-4,CASSFRGANEKLFF
TRBV5-4,TRBJ2-7,CASTNGAEPTYEQYF
TRBV6-5,TRBJ2-5,CATWTTPETQYF
TRBV7-9,TRBJ2-3,CASSLGGQNTDTQYF
TRBV2,TRBJ2-1,CASSGEGIRYNEQFF
TRBV2,TRBJ2-3,CASTTGTDTQYF
TRBV2,TRBJ1-5,CARPGTGDQPQHF
TRBV9,TRBJ1-3,CASSATVGGTGGRHDTIYF
TRBV6-6,TRBJ1-3,CASRPPKSGRGDTIYF
TRBV27,TRBJ2-7,CASSARDSTDEQYF
TRBV18,TRBJ1-1,CASSPRTGEAFF
TRBV5-6,TRBJ1-3,CASSRKPGTGNTIYF
TRBV6-5,TRBJ2-7,CASRKTRQGSYEQYF
TRBV27,TRBJ2-2,CASSLMVRASGELFF
TRBV4-2,TRBJ2-7,CASSQDLAGAYEQYF
TRBV6-1,TRBJ2-1,CAATGEGSYNEQFF
TRBV11-2,TRBJ1-1,CASSSQKAGPTEAFF
TRBV6-5,TRBJ2-1,CASSSRLAGDHNEQFF
TRBV11-3,TRBJ2-7,CASSLFGAATYEQYF
TRBV5-6,TRBJ2-1,CASSLDRGEYNEQFF
TRBV29-1,TRBJ2-5,CSVEGLAGGSETQYF
TRBV27,TRBJ1-5,CASRAGTGDNQPQHF
TRBV6-1,TRBJ2-6,CASATGANVLTF
TRBV4-3,TRBJ2-6,CASSPQPAGGAGANVLTF
TRBV7-8,TRBJ1-5,CASSSTNSNQPQHF
TRBV10-3,TRBJ2-7,CAISEGGWAYEQYF
TRBV4-1,TRBJ1-1,CASSFVGQGSGGNTEAFF
TRBV9,TRBJ2-5,CASSRDREETQYF
TRBV7-9,NA,CASSITGDEQYF
TRBV28,TRBJ1-1,CASSLGGGTEAFF
TRBV29-1,TRBJ2-7,CSGRTAASYEQYF
TRBV19,TRBJ2-2,CASSPPGTVTGELFF
TRBV27,TRBJ2-1,CASSSDSGRTQFF
TRBV9,TRBJ2-7,CASSTRGGYEQYF